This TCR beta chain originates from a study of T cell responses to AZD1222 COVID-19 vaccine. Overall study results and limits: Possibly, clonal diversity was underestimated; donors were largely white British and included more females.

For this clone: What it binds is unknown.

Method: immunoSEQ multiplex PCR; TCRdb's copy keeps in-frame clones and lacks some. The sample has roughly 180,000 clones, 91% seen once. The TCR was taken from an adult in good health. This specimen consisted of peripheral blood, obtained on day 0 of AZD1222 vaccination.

The CDR3 sequence is CASSLERGLYGYTF. The CDR3 DNA reads as TGTGCCAGCAGCTTAGAACGGGGACTCTATGGCTACACCTTC. V is TRBV11-2 and J is TRBJ1-2, with D possibly being TRBD1 (5 bases). The CDR3 is 14 residues long. CDR1 and CDR2 (germline): SGHAT, FQNNGV. Trimming took 0 bases from V and 4 from J, leaving 9 bases between them. Complete variable domain (other parts from reference TRBV11-2 and TRBJ1-2): EAGVAQSPRYKIIEKRQSVAFWCNPISGHATLYWYQQILGQGPKLLIQFQNNGVVDDSQLPKDRFSAERLKGVDSTLKIQPAKLEDSAVYLCASSLERGLYGYTFGSGTRLTVV.